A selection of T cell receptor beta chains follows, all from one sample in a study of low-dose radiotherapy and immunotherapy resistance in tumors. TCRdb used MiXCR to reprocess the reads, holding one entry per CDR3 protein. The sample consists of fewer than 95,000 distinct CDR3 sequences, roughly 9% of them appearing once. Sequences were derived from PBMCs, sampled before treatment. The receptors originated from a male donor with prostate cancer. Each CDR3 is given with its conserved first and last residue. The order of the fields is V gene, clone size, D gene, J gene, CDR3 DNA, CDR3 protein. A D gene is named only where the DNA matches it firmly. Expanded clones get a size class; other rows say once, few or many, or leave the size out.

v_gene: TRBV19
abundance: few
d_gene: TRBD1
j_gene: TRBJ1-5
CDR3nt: TGTGCCAGTACCAACAGGGGTGCCCAGCCCCAGCATTTT
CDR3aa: CASTNRGAQPQHF

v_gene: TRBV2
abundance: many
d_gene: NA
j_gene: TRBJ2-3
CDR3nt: TGTGCCAGCCTGGGGGTCGGCACAGATACGCAGTATTTT
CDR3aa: CASLGVGTDTQYF

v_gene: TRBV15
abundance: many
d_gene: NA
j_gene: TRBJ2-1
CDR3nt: TGTGCCACCAGTCGTGGAGGGAGCGATGAGCAGTTCTTC
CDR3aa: CATSRGGSDEQFF

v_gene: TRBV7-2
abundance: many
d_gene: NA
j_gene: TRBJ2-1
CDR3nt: TGTGCCAGCAGCCCAGCGTCGGGGACCAAGGGGCAGTTCTTC
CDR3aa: CASSPASGTKGQFF

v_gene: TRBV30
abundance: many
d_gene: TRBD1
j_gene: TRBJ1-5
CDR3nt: TGTGCCTGGAGCGAAGGGACAGGCCTTTTTCAGCCCCAGCATTTT
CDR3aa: CAWSEGTGLFQPQHF

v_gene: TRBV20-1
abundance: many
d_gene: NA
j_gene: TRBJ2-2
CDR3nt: TGCAGTGCTAGGCAAACTTCCACCACCGGGGAGCTGTTTTTT
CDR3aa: CSARQTSTTGELFF

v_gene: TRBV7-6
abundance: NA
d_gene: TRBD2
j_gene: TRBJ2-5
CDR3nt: TGTGCCAGCAGCTTAGTGACTAGCGGGAGAGGAGAGACCCAGTACTTC
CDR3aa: CASSLVTSGRGETQYF

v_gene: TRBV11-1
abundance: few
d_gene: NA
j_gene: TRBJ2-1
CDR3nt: TGTGCCAGCAGCTTAATTCAGTTATCCGAGCAGTTCTTC
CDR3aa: CASSLIQLSEQFF

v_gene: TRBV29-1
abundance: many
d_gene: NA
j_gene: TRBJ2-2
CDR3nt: TGCAGCGCGAGAGGCGGGCAGAACACCGGGGAGCTGTTTTTT
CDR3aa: CSARGGQNTGELFF

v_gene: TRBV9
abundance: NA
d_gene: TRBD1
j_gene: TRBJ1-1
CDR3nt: TGTGCCAGCAGCGTTAGGACAGGGTTCGGAGCCGGGGCTGAAGCTTTCTTT
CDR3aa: CASSVRTGFGAGAEAFF

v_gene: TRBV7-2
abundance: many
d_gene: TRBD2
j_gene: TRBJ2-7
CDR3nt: TGTGCCAGCAGAACCACTAGCGGTCCCTACGAGCAGTACTTC
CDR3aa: CASRTTSGPYEQYF

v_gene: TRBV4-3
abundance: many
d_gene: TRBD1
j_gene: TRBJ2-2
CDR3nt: TGCGCCAGCAGCCAAACCGGGACAGGGAACACCGGGGAGCTGTTTTTT
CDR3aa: CASSQTGTGNTGELFF

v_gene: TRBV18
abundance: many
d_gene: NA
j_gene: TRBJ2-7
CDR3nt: TGTGCCAGCTCACCACCCGGGGCCTCCTACGAGCAGTACTTC
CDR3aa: CASSPPGASYEQYF

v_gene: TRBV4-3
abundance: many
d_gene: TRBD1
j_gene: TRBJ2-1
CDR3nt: TGCGCCAGCAGCCAGGAGGCAGACAGGGGACATGAGCAGTTCTTC
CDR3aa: CASSQEADRGHEQFF

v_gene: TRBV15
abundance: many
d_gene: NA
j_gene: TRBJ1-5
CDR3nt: TGTGCCACCAGCACCTCGGGGCAGGGCAGCAATCAGCCCCAGCATTTT
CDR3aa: CATSTSGQGSNQPQHF

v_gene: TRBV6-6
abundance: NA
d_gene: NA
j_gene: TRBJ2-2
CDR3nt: TGTGCCAGCAGCTACACGCGGAGCGCGAGAACGAACACCGGGGAGCTGTTTTTT
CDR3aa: CASSYTRSARTNTGELFF

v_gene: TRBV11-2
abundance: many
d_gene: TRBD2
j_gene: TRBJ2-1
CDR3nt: TGTGCCAGCAGCTTAACTAGCGGGACCAACCACAATGAGCAGTTCTTC
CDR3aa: CASSLTSGTNHNEQFF

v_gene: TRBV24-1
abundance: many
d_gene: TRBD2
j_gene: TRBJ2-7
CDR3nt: TGTGCCACCAGTGAGGGACTAGCGGGAGACTACGAGCAGTACTTC
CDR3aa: CATSEGLAGDYEQYF

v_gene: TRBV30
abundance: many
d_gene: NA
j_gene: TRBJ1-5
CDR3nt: TGTGCCTGGAGCGAGTTGTATTCCGAACAGATTAGCAATCAGCCCCAGCATTTT
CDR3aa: CAWSELYSEQISNQPQHF

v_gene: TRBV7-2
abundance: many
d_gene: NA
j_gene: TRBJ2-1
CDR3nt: TGTGCCAGCAGCTTAACCAGGGGTAACTTCAATGAGCAGTTCTTC
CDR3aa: CASSLTRGNFNEQFF

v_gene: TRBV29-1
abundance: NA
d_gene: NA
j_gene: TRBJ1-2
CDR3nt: TGCAGCGTTGACGGCGAGGGAAACTATGGCTACACCTTC
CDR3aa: CSVDGEGNYGYTF

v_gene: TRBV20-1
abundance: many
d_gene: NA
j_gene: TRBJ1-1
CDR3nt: TGCAGTGCTATTGCGTGGGCGAAGACTGAAGCTTTCTTT
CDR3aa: CSAIAWAKTEAFF

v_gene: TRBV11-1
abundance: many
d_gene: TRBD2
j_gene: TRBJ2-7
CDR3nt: TGTGCCAGCAGCCCAGCACTAGCGGGGGCCTACGAGCAGTACTTC
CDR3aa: CASSPALAGAYEQYF

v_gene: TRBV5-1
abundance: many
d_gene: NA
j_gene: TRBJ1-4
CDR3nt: TGCGCCAGCAGCTACGCCGACCCCGGGGAAAAACTGTTTTTT
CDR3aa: CASSYADPGEKLFF

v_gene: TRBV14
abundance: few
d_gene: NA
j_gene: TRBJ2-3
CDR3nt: TGTGCCAGCAGCCGACGACAGTTCACAGATACGCAGTATTTT
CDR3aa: CASSRRQFTDTQYF